This TCR beta chain was captured by sequencing in a study of shared clonotypes between healthy human individuals. Study-level information: Used for every donor were three CD4 naive, three CD4 memory, two CD8 naive and one CD8 memory plate.

Memory CD4+ cells were the fraction left after CD45RA+ naive selection. Germline V gives CDR1 LNHDA, CDR2 SQIVND (reference sequence). The length of the CDR3 is 18 residues. Trimming removed 3 bases from V and 0 bases from J; junction bases left unmatched: 12. Genomic DNA belonging to each subset was distributed in equal measure over several immunoSEQ plates. Only in-frame clones appear in the TCRdb table, and some are missing; sequencing was by immunoSEQ multiplex PCR. This table has approximately 720,000 clones, 55% to 75% appearing once. The sample was memory CD4+ T cells sorted from blood. Subset given: CD45RA-negative fraction. This sequence originates from a woman in her twenties or thirties in good health. V gene TRBV19 combines with J gene TRBJ2-5; TRBD1 aligns across 8 bases. In DNA, the CDR3 is TGTGCCAGTAGTATCCCCAGTCGAGGACAGGGCAACCAAGAGACCCAGTACTTC. Its protein is CASSIPSRGQGNQETQYF.